This paragraph reports one T cell receptor beta chain. Its specificity is unknown. The data originate from a study of OX40 agonist ivuxolimab in advanced cancers. About the research overall: Ivuxolimab was delivered to patients intravenously every 2 weeks at doses spanning 0.01 to 10 mg/kg. Aged roughly 23 to 80 with a mean of approximately 60 years, they were about 80% male. Of the participants, approximately 38% had some prior anti-PD-1, anti-PD-L1 or anti-CTLA-4 therapy, which was allowed.

The table came from immunoSEQ multiplex PCR; TCRdb's copy has only in-frame clones and leaves some out. The sample has around 26,000 clones, about 85% seen once; the top ten hold around 50%. Overall study findings and caveats: There were, on average, more expanded clones in CD8+ T cells than in CD4+.

The clonotype originates from an adult with an advanced solid tumor such as melanoma, head and neck, liver or kidney cancer. The sample was CD4+ or CD8+ T cells sorted from blood, taken in a trial of the OX40 agonist ivuxolimab.

Here the CDR3 reads CASSSETSGYYNEQFF. The CDR3 nucleotides are TGTGCCAGCAGCTCAGAAACTAGCGGCTACTACAATGAGCAGTTCTTC. The chain recombines TRBV7-9 with TRBJ2-1; TRBD2 agrees at 8 bases. The CDR3 extends over 16 amino acids. Unmatched junction bases numbered 8, after V lost 4 bases and J lost 3 bases. Germline V gene sequence: CDR1 SEHNR, CDR2 FQNEAQ (reference sequence).